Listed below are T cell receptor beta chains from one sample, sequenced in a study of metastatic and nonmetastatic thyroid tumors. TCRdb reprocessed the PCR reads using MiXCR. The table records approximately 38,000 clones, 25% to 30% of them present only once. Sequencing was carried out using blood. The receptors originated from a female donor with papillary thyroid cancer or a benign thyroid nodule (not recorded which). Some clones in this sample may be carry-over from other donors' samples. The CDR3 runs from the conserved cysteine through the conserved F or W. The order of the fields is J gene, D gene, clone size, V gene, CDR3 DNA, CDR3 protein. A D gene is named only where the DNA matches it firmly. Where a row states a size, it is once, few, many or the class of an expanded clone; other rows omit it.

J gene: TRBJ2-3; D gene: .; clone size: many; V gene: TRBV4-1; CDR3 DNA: TGCGCCAGCAGCCAAGATCCGAATTTAGGGGGTTTCACAGATACGCAGTATTTT; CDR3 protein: CASSQDPNLGGFTDTQYF
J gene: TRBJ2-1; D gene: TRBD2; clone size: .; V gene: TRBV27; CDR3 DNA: TGTGCCAGCAGTTTAGGACTAGCGGGGCCAGGTTTCTACAATGAGCAGTTCTTC; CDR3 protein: CASSLGLAGPGFYNEQFF
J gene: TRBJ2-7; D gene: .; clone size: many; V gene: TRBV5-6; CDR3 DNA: TGTGCCAGCAGCTTGGACAGCTCGAACACATACGAGCAGTACTTC; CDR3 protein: CASSLDSSNTYEQYF
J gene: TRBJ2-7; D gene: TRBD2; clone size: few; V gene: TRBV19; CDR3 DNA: TGTGCCATCCAGCGGGAGGGCCTTTACGAGCAGTACTTC; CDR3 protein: CAIQREGLYEQYF
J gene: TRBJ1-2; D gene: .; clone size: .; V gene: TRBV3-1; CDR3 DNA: TGTGCCAGCAGCCTCAGCCAGGAAGGTGGCTACACCTTC; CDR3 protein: CASSLSQEGGYTF
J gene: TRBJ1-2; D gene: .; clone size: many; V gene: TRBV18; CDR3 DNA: TGTGCCAGCTCACCACGAGCCTCTGATGGCTACACCTTC; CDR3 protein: CASSPRASDGYTF
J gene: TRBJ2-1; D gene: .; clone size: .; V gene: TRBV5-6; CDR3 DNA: TGTGCCAGCAGCTTGCTGGCTAGCTCCTACAATGAGCAGTTCTTC; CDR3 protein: CASSLLASSYNEQFF
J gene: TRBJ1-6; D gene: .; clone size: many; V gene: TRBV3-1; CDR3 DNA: TGTGCCAGCAGTCCCGGAGGGAATAATTCACCCCTCCACTTT; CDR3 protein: CASSPGGNNSPLHF
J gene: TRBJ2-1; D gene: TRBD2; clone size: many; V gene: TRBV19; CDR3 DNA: TGTGCCAGTAGTACCCCGACTAGCGTCAATGAGCAGTTCTTC; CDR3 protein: CASSTPTSVNEQFF
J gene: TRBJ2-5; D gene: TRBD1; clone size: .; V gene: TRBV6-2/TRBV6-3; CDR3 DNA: TGTGCCAGCAGCGTGGGGACAGGGTCGGAGACCCAGTACTTC; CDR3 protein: CASSVGTGSETQYF
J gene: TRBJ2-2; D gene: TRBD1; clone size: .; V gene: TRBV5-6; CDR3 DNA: TGTGCCAGCAGCTTGTATGGGACAGGGGGCCTACAGTCCGGGGAGCTGTTTTTT; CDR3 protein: CASSLYGTGGLQSGELFF
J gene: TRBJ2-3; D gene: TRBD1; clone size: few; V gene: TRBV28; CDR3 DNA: TGTGCCAGCAGTCTCGGACAGGGCACAGATACGCAGTATTTT; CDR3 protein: CASSLGQGTDTQYF
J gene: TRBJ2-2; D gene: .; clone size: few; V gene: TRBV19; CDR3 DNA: TGTGCCAGTAGTATAGGGCTAACCGGGGAGCTGTTTTTT; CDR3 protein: CASSIGLTGELFF
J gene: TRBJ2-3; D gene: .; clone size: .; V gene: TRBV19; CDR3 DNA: TGTGCCAGTAGTATTTCTAGAGGGTGGGGCACAGATACGCAGTATTTT; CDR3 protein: CASSISRGWGTDTQYF
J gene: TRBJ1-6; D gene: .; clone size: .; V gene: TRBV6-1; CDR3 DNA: TGTGCCACCAAGGAGAGGGTGGTGTCACCCCTCCACTTT; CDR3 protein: CATKERVVSPLHF
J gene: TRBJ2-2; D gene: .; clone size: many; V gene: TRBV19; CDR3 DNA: TGTGCCAGTAGTGCGTTCTTAGGACCGAACACCGGGGAGCTGTTTTTT; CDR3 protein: CASSAFLGPNTGELFF
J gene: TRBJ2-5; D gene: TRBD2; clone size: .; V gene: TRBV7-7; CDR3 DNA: TGTGCTAGCAGCTTCGAACTAGCGGAAACCCAGTACTTC; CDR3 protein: CASSFELAETQYF
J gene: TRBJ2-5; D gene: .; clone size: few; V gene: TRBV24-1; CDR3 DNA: TGTGCCACCAGTGACCATCAACAGGGCGCCGAGACCCAGTACTTC; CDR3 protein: CATSDHQQGAETQYF
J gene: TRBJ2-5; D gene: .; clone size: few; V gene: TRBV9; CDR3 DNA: TGTGCCAGCAGCGTAGGGACAATCACACAAGAGACCCAGTACTTC; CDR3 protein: CASSVGTITQETQYF
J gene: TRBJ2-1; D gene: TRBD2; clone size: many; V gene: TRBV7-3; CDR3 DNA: TGTGCCAGCAGCTTGACCGGGACTAGTATTGAGCAGTTCTTC; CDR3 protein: CASSLTGTSIEQFF
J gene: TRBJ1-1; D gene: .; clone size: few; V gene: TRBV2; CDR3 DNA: TGTGCCAGCGGGTTCACAGGGAACACTGAAGCTTTCTTT; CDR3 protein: CASGFTGNTEAFF
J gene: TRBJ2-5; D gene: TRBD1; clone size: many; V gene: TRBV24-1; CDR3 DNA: TGTGCCACCAGTGAAGGCAGGGGGAGCTTATCAGAGACCCAGTACTTC; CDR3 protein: CATSEGRGSLSETQYF
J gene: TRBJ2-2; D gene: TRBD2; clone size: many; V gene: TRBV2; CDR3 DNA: TGTGCCAGCAGTGGACTAGCGGCGAACACCGGGGAGCTGTTTTTT; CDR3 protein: CASSGLAANTGELFF
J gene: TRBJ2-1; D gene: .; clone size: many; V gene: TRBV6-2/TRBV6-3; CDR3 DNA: TGTGCCAGCAGTCCCCAGGGCGGCCCCTACAATGAGCAGTTCTTC; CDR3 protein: CASSPQGGPYNEQFF
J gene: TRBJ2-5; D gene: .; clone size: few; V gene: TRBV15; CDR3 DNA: TGTGCCACCAGCACCCAAGAGACCCAGTACTTC; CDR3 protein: CATSTQETQYF
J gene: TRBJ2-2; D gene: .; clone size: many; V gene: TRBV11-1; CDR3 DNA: TGTGCCAGCAGCCTGCCGGACAGCCAGAACACCGGGGAGCTGTTTTTT; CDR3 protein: CASSLPDSQNTGELFF
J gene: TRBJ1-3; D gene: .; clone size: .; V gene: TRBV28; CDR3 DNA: TGTGCCAGCAGTTCCGGCGGGGGGCCGGCGAACTCTGGAAACACCATATATTTT; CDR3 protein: CASSSGGGPANSGNTIYF
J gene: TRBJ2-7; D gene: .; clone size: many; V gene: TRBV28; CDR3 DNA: TGTGCCAGCACCTCGACAGACCCCTACGAGCAGTACTTC; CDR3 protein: CASTSTDPYEQYF
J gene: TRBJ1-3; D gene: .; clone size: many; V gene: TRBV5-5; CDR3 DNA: TGTGCCAGCAGCTTTCAACAGAGCACTGGAAACACCATATATTTT; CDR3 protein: CASSFQQSTGNTIYF
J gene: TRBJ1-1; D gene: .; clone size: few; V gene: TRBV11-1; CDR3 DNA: TGTGCCAGCATCTTAGCCGGCTGTTACACTGAAGCTTTCTTT; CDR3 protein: CASILAGCYTEAFF
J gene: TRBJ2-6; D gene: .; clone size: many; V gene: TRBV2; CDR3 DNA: TGTGCCAGACAGGGTTACTCTGGGGCCAACGTCCTGACTTTC; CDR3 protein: CARQGYSGANVLTF
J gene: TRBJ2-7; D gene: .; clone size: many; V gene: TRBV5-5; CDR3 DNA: TGTGCCAGCAGCTTGGGCTCCGGGAGCTCCTACGAGCAGTACTTC; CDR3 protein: CASSLGSGSSYEQYF
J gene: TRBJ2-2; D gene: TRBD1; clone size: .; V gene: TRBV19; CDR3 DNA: TGTGCCAGTGGACAGGGAGTAAACACCGGGGAGCTGTTTTTT; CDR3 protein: CASGQGVNTGELFF
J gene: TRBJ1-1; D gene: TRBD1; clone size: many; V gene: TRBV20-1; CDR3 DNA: TGCAGTGCCCCTCGGGACAGTCAAACTACGAACACTGAAGCTTTCTTT; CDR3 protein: CSAPRDSQTTNTEAFF
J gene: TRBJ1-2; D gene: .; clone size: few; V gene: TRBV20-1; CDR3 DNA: TGCAGTGCTAGACGTGGTGGGTTTGACTATGGCTACACCTTC; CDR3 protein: CSARRGGFDYGYTF
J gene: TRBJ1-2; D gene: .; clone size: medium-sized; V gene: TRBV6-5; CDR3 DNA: TGTGCCAGCAGTTACTCGGGCAAGAACTATGGCTACACCTTC; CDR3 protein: CASSYSGKNYGYTF
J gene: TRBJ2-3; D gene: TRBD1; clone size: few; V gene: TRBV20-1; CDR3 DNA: TGCAGTGCTAGAGATCCTGGAACAGGGGATACTCAGTATTTT; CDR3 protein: CSARDPGTGDTQYF
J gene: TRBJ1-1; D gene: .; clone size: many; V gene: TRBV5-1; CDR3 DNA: TGCGCCAGCAGCCCCCAGGCGGCCTCTGAAGCTTTCTTT; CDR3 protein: CASSPQAASEAFF
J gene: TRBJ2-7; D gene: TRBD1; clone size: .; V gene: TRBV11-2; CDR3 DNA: TGTGCCAGCAGCCGGGGGGACAGGGATTGGTACGAGCAGTACTTC; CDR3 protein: CASSRGDRDWYEQYF
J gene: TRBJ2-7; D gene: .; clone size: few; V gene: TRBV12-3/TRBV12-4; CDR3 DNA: TGTGCCAGCACCCCAGGGGCTATTCCCGGCGAGCAGTACTTC; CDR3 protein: CASTPGAIPGEQYF
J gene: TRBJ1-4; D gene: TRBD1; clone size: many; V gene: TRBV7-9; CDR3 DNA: TGTGCCAGCAGCCAGGGACAGGCAAACACTAATGAAAAACTGTTTTTT; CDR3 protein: CASSQGQANTNEKLFF
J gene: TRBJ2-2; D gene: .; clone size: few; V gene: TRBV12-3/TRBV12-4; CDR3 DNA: TGTGCCAGCAGAACAAGATTTAACACCGGGGAGCTGTTTTTT; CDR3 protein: CASRTRFNTGELFF
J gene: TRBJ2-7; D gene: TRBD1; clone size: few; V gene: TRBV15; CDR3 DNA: TGTGCCACCGGACAGGGGAGTCGCTACGAGCAGTACTTC; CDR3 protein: CATGQGSRYEQYF
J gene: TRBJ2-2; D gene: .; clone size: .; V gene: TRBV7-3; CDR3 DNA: TGTGCCAGCAGCTTAGGGACCGGGGAGCTGTTTTTT; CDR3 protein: CASSLGTGELFF
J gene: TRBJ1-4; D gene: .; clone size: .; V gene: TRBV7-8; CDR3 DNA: TGTGCCAGCAGCATACACAAGAGCGAAAAACTGTTTTTT; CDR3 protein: CASSIHKSEKLFF
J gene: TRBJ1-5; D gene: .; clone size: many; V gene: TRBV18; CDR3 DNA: TGTGCCAGCTCGCCCGAAGGTGTGGCCCAGCATTTT; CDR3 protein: CASSPEGVAQHF
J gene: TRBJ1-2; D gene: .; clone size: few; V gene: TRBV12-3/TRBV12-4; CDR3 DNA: TGTGCCAGCAGTTCACCAGGATCAGGGGTCGGCTACACCTTC; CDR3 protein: CASSSPGSGVGYTF
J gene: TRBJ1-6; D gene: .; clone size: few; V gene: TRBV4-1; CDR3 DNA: TGCGCCAGCAGCCAAGATAGGCAGAGTACTTATAATTCACCCCTCCACTTT; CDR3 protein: CASSQDRQSTYNSPLHF
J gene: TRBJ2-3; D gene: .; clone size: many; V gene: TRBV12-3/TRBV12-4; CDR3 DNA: TGTGCCAGCAGTTCCCCGACAGGCACAGATACGCAGTATTTT; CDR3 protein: CASSSPTGTDTQYF
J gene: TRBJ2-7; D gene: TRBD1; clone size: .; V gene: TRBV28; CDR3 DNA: TGTGCCAGCAGTTTAGCGACAGGGGGCTCCTACGAGCAGTACTTC; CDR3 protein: CASSLATGGSYEQYF
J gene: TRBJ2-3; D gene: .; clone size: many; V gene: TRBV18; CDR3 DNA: TGTGCCAGCTCACCAGCAGGGGATTACGCAGATACGCAGTATTTT; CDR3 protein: CASSPAGDYADTQYF
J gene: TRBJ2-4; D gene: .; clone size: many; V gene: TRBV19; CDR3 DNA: TGTGCCAGTAGTAGACCTAATGGGTCCAAAAACATTCAGTACTTC; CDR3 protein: CASSRPNGSKNIQYF
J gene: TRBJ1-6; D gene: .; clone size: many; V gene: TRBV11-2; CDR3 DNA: TGTGCCAGCAGCTACGTGGTTAATTCACCCCTCCACTTT; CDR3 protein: CASSYVVNSPLHF
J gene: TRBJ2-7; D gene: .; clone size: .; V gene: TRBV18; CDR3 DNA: TGTGCCAGCTCACCAGGAACGTTCTACGAGCAGTACTTC; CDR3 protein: CASSPGTFYEQYF
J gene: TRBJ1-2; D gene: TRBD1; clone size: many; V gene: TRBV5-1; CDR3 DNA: TGCGCCAGCAGCCCGGGTAGGGACAGGGCTGATGGCTACACCTTC; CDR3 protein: CASSPGRDRADGYTF
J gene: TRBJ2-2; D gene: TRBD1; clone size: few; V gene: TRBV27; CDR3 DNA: TGTGCCAGCAGTGTACAGGGGATGTATTCCGGGGAGCTGTTTTTT; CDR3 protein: CASSVQGMYSGELFF
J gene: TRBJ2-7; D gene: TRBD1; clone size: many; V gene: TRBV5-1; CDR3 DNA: TGCGCCAGCTCCTCTCGGGGGACAGGGACTCACGAGCAGTACTTC; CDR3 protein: CASSSRGTGTHEQYF
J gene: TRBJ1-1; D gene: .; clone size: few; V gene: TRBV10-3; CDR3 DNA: TGTGCCATCAGGCCAGGTGCCAGAAACACTGAAGCTTTCTTT; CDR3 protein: CAIRPGARNTEAFF